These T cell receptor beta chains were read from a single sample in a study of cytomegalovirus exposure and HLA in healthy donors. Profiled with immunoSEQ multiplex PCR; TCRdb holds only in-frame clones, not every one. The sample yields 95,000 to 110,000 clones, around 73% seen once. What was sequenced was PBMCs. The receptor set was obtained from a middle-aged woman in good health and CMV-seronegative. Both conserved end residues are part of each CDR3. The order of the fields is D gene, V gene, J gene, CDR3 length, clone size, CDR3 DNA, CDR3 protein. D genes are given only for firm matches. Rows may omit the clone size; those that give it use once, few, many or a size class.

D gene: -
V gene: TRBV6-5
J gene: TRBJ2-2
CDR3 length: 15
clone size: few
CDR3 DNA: TGTGCCAGCAGTTTTTGGCAGGGCCTTAGAGGGGAGCTGTTTTTT
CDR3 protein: CASSFWQGLRGELFF

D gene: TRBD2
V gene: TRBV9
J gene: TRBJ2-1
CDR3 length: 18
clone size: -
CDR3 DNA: TGTGCCAGCAGCGTAGGCGGATGGTTGGCGGGAGGATCCAATGAGCAGTTCTTC
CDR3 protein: CASSVGGWLAGGSNEQFF

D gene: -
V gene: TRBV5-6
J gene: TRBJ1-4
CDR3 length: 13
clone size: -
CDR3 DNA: TGTGCCAGCAGCCCCCTTAGGTCGGGAAAACTGTTTTTT
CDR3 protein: CASSPLRSGKLFF

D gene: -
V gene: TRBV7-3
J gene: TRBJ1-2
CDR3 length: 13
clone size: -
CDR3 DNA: TGTGCCAGCAGCTTAGGGCCAGGTTGGGGCTACACCTTC
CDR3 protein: CASSLGPGWGYTF

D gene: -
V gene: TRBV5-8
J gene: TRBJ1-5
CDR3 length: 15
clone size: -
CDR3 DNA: TGTGCCAGCAGCTTGCCCAGGTCGTACAATCAGCCCCAGCATTTT
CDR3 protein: CASSLPRSYNQPQHF

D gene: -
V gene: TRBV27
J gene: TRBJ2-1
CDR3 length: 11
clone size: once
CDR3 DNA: TGTGCCAGCAGTTTCGCCGGGGAGCAGTTCTTC
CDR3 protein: CASSFAGEQFF

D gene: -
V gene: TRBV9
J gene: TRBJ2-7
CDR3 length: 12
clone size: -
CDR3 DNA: TGTGCCAGCAGCCGGGGAGATACGAAGCAGTACTTC
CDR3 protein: CASSRGDTKQYF

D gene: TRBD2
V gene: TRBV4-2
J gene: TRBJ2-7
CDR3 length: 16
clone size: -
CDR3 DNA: TGTGCCAGCAGCCAGGCTAGCGGGAGAGGGGCCTACGAGCAGTACTTC
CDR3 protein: CASSQASGRGAYEQYF

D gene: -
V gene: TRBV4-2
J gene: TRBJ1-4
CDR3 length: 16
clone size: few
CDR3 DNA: TGTGCCAGCAGCCAAGGGGAGGCAGGAGGAGTCGAAAAACTGTTTTTT
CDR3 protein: CASSQGEAGGVEKLFF

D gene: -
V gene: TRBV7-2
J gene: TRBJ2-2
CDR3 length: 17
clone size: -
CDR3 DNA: TGTGCCAGCAGCTTCCGGAGCAACAGGGAAAGAGCCGGGGAGCTGTTTTTT
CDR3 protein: CASSFRSNRERAGELFF

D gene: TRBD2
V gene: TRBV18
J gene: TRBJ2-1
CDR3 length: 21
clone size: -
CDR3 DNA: TGTGCCAGCTCACCCTACCGACTAGCGGGACGAACGCTGACCTCCTACAATGAGCAGTTCTTC
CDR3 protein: CASSPYRLAGRTLTSYNEQFF

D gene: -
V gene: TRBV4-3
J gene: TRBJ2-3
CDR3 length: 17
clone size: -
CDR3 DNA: TGCGCCAGCAGTTCAACGGAGGGGGCCTGGGGCACAGATACGCAGTATTTT
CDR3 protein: CASSSTEGAWGTDTQYF

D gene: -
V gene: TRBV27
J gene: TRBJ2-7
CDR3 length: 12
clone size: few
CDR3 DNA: TGTGCCAGCAGTCGACAGCAGGGCGAGCAGTACTTC
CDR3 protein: CASSRQQGEQYF

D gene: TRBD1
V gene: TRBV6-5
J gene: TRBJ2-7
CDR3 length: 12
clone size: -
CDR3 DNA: TGTGCCAGCGGGACAGCCGCCTACGAGCAGTACTTC
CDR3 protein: CASGTAAYEQYF

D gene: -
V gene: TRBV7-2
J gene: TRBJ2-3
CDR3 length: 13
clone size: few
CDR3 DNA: TGTGCCAGCAGCCGGATTACTAGGGATACGCAGTATTTT
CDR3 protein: CASSRITRDTQYF

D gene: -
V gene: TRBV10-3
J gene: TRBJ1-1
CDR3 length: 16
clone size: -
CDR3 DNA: TGTGCCATCAGTACCGGAGGGGAGAGGGAAAACACTGAAGCTTTCTTT
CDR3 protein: CAISTGGERENTEAFF

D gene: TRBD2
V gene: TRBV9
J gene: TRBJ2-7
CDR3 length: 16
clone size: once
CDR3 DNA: TGTGCCAGCAGCGTAGACCCCCTAGCGGTGCCCTACGAGCAGTACTTC
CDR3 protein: CASSVDPLAVPYEQYF

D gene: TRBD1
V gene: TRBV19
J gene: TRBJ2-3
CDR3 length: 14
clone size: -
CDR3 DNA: TGTGCCAGTAGACAGGGGACGGGCACAGATACGCAGTATTTT
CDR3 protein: CASRQGTGTDTQYF

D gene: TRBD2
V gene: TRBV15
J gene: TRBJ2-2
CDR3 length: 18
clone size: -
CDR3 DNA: TGTGCCACCAGCCCAAGACGCACTAGCGGACCGAACACCGGGGAGCTGTTTTTT
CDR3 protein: CATSPRRTSGPNTGELFF

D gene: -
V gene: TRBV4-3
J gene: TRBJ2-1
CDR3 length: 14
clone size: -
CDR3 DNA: TGCGCCAGCAGCCAAGATAGGAGAATGGTTGAGCAGTTCTTC
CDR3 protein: CASSQDRRMVEQFF

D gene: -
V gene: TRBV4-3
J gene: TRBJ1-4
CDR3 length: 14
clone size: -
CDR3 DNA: TGCGCCAGCAGCCAAGATCAAATGAATGAAAAACTGTTTTTT
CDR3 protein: CASSQDQMNEKLFF

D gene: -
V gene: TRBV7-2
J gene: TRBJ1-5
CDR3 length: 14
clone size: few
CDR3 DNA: TGTGCCAGCAGCTTAGATGGCGGTTCAAGACCCCAGCATTTT
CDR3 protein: CASSLDGGSRPQHF

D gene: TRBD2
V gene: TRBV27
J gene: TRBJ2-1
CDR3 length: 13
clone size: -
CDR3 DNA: TGTGCCAGCAGTCCGATGGGGGGGAATGAGCAGTTCTTC
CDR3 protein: CASSPMGGNEQFF

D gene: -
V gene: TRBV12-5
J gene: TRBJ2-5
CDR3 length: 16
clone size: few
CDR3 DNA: TGTGCTAGTGGTTTGGGCTATCCACAGGGAGCAGAGACCCAGTACTTC
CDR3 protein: CASGLGYPQGAETQYF

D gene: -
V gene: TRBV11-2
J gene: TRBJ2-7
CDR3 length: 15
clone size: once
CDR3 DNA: TGTGCCAGCAGCTTAATTTACGGGAGTAACTACGAGCAGTACTTC
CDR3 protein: CASSLIYGSNYEQYF

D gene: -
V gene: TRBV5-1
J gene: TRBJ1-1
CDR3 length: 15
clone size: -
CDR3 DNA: TGCGCCAGCAGCAGGACCGGCACAGGGAACACTGAAGCTTTCTTT
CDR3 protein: CASSRTGTGNTEAFF

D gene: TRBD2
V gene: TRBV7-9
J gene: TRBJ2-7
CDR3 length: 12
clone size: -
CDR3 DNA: TGTGCCAGCGGGGGGGTGGTGGACGAGCAGTACTTC
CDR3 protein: CASGGVVDEQYF

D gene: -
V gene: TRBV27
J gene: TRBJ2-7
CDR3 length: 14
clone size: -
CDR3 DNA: TGTGCCAGCAGTAGGGCAGGGGCAAGCAACGAGCAGTACTTC
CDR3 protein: CASSRAGASNEQYF

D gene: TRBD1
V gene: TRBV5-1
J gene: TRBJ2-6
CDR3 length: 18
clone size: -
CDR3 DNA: TGCGCCAGCAGCCAAACGGACAGGGACCCACCTGGGGCCAACGTCCTGACTTTC
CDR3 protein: CASSQTDRDPPGANVLTF

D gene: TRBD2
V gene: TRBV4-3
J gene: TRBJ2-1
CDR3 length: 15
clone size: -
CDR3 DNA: TGCGCCAGCAGCCGCGGGGGGAGCTCCTACACTGAGCAGTTCTTC
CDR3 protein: CASSRGGSSYTEQFF

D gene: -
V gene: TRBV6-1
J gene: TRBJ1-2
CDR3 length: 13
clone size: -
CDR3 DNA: TGTGCCAGCAGTTATGACAGAGACTATGGCTACACCTTC
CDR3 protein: CASSYDRDYGYTF

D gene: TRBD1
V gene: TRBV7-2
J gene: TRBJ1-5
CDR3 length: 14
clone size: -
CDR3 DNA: TGTGCCAGCAGCCTGGGACAGGGGGGTCAGCCCCAGCATTTT
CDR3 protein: CASSLGQGGQPQHF

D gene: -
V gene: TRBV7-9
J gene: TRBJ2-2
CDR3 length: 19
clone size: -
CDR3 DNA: TGTGCCAGCAGCTTCTCGGGACTACTGAAGCAGGGGAAAACCGGGGAGCTGTTTTTT
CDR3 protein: CASSFSGLLKQGKTGELFF

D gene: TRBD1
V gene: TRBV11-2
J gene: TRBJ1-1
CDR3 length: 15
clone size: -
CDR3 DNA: TGTGCCAGCAGCTTGACGGGACAGGGGAACACTGAAGCTTTCTTT
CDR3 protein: CASSLTGQGNTEAFF

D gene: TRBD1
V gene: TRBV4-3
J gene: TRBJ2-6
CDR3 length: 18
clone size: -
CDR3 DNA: TGCGCCAGCAGCCAAGTGCAACAGGGGGCGTCTGGGGCCAACGTCCTGACTTTC
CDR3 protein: CASSQVQQGASGANVLTF

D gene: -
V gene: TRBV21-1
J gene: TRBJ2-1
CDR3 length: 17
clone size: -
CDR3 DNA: TGTGCCAGTAAGCTCGCCTGGGGCAGACCGACTAGGTATGAGCAGTTCTTC
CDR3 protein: CASKLAWGRPTRYEQFF

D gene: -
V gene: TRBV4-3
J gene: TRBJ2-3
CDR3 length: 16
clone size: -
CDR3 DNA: TGCGCCAGCAGCCAAGAAGCAGCGTTTAGCACAGATACGCAGTATTTT
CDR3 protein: CASSQEAAFSTDTQYF

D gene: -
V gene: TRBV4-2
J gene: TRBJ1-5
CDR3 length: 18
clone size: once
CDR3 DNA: TGTGCCAGCAGCCAAGATATATTTTCGGGGTATAGCAATCAGCCCCAGCATTTT
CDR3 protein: CASSQDIFSGYSNQPQHF

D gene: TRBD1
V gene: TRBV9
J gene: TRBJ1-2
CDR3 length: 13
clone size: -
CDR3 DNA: TGTGCCAGCGGCCGGGACAGGGAATCTGGCTACACCTTC
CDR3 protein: CASGRDRESGYTF

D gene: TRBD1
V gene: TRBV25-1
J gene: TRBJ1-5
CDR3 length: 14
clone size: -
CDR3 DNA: TGTGCCAGCAGTCAAGGGGGCGAGGATCAGCCCCAGCATTTT
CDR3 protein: CASSQGGEDQPQHF

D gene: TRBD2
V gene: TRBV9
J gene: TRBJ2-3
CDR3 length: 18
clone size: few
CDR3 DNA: TGTGCCAGCAGCGTTTCGGCCGGGACTAGCGGCCTCACAGATACGCAGTATTTT
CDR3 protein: CASSVSAGTSGLTDTQYF

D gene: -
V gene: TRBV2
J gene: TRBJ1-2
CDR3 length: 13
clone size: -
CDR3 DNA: TGTGCCAGCAGTGGGCAGGGGTTTGATGGCTACACCTTC
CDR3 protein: CASSGQGFDGYTF

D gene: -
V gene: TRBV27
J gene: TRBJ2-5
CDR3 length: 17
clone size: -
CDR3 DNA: TGTGCCAGCAGTCCCGGGGAGGTACCCAGGGCCGTACGGACCCAGTACTTC
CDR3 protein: CASSPGEVPRAVRTQYF

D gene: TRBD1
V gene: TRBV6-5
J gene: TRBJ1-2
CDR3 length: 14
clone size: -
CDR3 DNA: TGTGCCAGCAGCCGGGACAGGGAAGATTATGGCTACACCTTC
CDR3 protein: CASSRDREDYGYTF

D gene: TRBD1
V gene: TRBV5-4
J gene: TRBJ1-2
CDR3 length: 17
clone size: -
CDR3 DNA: TGTGCCAGCAGCGGGGCCGGGACAGGACGCTCTAACTATGGCTACACCTTC
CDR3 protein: CASSGAGTGRSNYGYTF

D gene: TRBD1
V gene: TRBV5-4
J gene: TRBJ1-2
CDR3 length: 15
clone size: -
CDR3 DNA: TGTGCCAGCTCTCGCGGGGACAGGCTTAACTATGGCTACACCTTC
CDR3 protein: CASSRGDRLNYGYTF

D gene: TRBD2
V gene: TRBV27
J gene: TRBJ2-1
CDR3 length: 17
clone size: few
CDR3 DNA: TGTGCCAGCAGTGCTGGGACTAGCGGGAGTCTCCTCGATGAGCAGTTCTTC
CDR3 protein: CASSAGTSGSLLDEQFF

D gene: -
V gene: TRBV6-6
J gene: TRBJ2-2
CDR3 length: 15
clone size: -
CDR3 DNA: TGTGCCAGCAGCCCCCCTCAGGGTTCCACCGGGGAGCTGTTTTTT
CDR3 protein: CASSPPQGSTGELFF

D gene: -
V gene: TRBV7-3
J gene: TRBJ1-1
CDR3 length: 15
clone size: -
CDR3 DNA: TGTGCCAGCAGCCCACTGGGGGCAGGGAACCCTGAAGCTTTCTTT
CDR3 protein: CASSPLGAGNPEAFF

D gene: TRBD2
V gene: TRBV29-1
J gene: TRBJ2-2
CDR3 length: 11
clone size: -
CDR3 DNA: TGCAGCGCGGGGGGGCGGGGGGAGCTGTTTTTT
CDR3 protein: CSAGGRGELFF

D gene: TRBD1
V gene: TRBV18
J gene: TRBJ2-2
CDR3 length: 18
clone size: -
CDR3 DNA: TGTGCCAGCTCACCATGGAACAGGGGGAAAGGAAACACCGGGGAGCTGTTTTTT
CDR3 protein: CASSPWNRGKGNTGELFF

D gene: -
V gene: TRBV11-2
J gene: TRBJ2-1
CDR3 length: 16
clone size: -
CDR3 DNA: TGTGCCAGCAGCTTAGGCGGGGCGAGCGGGTTGAATGAGCAGTTCTTC
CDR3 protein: CASSLGGASGLNEQFF

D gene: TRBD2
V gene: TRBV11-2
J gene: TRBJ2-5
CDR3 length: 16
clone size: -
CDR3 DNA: TGTGCCAGCAGCTTAGTACTAGCGGGAGGGTCAGAGACCCAGTACTTC
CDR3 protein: CASSLVLAGGSETQYF

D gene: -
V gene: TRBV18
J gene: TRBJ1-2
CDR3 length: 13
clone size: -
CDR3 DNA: TGTGCCAGCTCACCGGAGAAGGACTATGGCTACACCTTC
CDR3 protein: CASSPEKDYGYTF